This TCR beta chain appears in the sequencing data of a study of CD8 T cells in Susac syndrome. Notes on the study in general: Repertoires of Susac syndrome CD4+ T cells lacked clonal expansion.

As concerns this clonotype: The target antigen is unknown.

Negative isolation was used for CD8+ and CD4+ T cells, and FACS enrichment was applied to TEMRA cells. V was clipped by 2 bases and J by 6 bases, with 25 bases between them. Germline V gives CDR1 MNHEY, CDR2 SVGAGI. The CDR3 is 18 residues long. cDNA came from roughly 0.53 to 1 ug RNA primed by random hexamers. immunoSEQ multiplex PCR amplified TCR beta CDR3 across 54 Vbeta, 13 Jbeta. MiXCR was run by TCRdb on the immunoSEQ multiplex PCR reads, yielding one entry per CDR3 protein. This table holds roughly 140,000 distinct CDR3 sequences, about 94% found once. What was sequenced was CD4+ T cells from PBMCs. The chain combines TRBV6-5 with TRBJ1-2, with unresolved D. The clonotype was recovered from a human donor with Susac syndrome. The DNA of the CDR3 is TGTGCCAGCAGTTACGAATTTGCAGGCGCGGCGATCGGGGATGGCTACACCTTC. Protein sequence: CASSYEFAGAAIGDGYTF.